The count of the clone carrying this T cell receptor (beta chain) is one. What it binds is not known. These data come from a study of T cell responses to AZD1222 COVID-19 vaccine. The CDR3 covers 15 residues. Trimming took 4 bases from V and 1 from J; bases not matched to a gene: 5. Germline CDR1 reads SGHRS; CDR2 reads YFSETQ. Findings and caveats of the study: Variant regions that are unmutated are reportedly the target of nearly half of spike-specific TCRs.

Here immunoSEQ multiplex PCR was the method, and the copy in TCRdb shows in-frame clones only, minus some. The table shows some 130,000 clones, with around 92% occurring only once. The sample in question was peripheral blood, obtained 28 days after the second AZD1222 dose. The receptor's source is an adult who received the AZD1222 COVID-19 vaccine. The chain joins TRBV5-1 to TRBJ2-4, with 7 positions matching TRBD2. This chain's CDR3 is CASSPGGLAKNIQYF. CDR3 in DNA: TGCGCCAGCAGCCCGGGGGGTTTGGCCAAAAACATTCAGTACTTC.